This T cell receptor (beta chain) was sequenced for a study of molecular identifiers for immune sequencing clone quantification. Source material for naive CD8 libraries was roughly 18,000 to 1,000,000 sorted cells, with 10%, 30% or 50% RNA. Naive CD8 T cells, phenotype CD8+CD4-CCR7+CD45RA+, were sorted. This clonotype was seen just once. This clone may be a read error of a much larger clone one base away. The CDR3 contains 13 residues. Germline V lookup: CDR1 SGHDN, CDR2 FVKESK. V lost 0 bases and J 6 bases, leaving 9 bases between the germline ends. Each CDR3 protein is one row after TCRdb ran MiXCR on the PCR reads. The sample includes 600,000 to 650,000 distinct CDR3 sequences, 20% of them seen just once.

The V gene is TRBV14, the J gene TRBJ2-7; perhaps TRBD2 as D (5 bases). The specimen was naive CD8+ T cells from blood, with Jurkat cell RNA spiked in. Described subset: FACS-sorted CD8+CD4-CCR7+CD45RA+ naive T cells. The sequence came from a human donor in good health. Some libraries in this study had Jurkat cell RNA spiked in. In DNA form, the CDR3 reads TGTGCCAGCAGCCAAGATGCGGGCGCCGAGCAGTACTTC. It is translated as CASSQDAGAEQYF.